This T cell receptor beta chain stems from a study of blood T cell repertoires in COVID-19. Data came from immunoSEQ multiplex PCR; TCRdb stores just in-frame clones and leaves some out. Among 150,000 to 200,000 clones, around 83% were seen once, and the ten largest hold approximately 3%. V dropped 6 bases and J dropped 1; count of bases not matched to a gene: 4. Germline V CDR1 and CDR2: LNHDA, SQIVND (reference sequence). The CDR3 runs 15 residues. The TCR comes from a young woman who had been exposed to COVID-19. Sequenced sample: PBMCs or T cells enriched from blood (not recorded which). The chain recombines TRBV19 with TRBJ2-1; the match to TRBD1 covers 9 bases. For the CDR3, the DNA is TGTGCCAGTAGCAGACAGGGGGGTTCCTACAATGAGCAGTTCTTC. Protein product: CASSRQGGSYNEQFF.